This T cell receptor (beta chain) comes out of a study of cytomegalovirus exposure and HLA in healthy donors. PCR primers comprised 60 Vbeta and 13 Jbeta primers. Data came from immunoSEQ multiplex PCR; TCRdb stores just in-frame clones and leaves some out. The table includes 140,000 to 150,000 clones, around a tenth detected once. The sample holds a few counts of this clone. The germline CDR1 and CDR2 sequences are MGHRA and YSYEKL. The CDR3 spans 17 residues. V gave up 0 bases and J gave up 5 bases, with 19 bases separating them. This clonotype was obtained from a man in his fifties in good health and CMV-seronegative. The sequenced material came from PBMCs. The V call is TRBV4-1, the J call TRBJ1-2; D uncertain. The DNA for the CDR3 is TGCGCCAGCAGCCAAGATCCGGAGGGCAGCGCGCTGTATGGCTACACCTTC. This sequence encodes CASSQDPEGSALYGYTF.